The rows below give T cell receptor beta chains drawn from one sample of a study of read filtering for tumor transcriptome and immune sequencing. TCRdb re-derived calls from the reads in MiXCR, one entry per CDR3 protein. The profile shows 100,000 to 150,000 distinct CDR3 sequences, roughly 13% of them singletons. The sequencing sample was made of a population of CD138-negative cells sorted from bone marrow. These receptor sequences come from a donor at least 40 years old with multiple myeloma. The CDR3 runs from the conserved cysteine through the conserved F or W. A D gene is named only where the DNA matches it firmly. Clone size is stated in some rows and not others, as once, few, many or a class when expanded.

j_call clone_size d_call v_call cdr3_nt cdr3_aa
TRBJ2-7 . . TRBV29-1 TGCAGCGTAACTAATACAGTAAGAGGCGAGCAGTACTTC CSVTNTVRGEQYF
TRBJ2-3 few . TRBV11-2 TGTGCCAGCAGCCCGCTGAGGGCGGCAGATACGCAGTATTTT CASSPLRAADTQYF
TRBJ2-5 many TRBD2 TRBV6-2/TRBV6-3 TGTGCCAGCACCTGGACTAGCGGGGCATTGGAGACCCAGTACTTC CASTWTSGALETQYF
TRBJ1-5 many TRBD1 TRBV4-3 TGCGCCAGCAGCCAAACAGGGGGCCTAGGTCAGCCCCAGCATTTT CASSQTGGLGQPQHF
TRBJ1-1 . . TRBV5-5 TGTGCCAGCGGCGCCATACTGGGGGGGACTGAAGCTTTCTTT CASGAILGGTEAFF
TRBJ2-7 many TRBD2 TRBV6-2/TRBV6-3 TGTGCCAGCAGTAGACTAGCGGGAACCAACGAGCAGTACTTC CASSRLAGTNEQYF
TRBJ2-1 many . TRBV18 TGTGCCAGCTCACCACCGTCCATCTACAATGAGCAGTTCTTC CASSPPSIYNEQFF
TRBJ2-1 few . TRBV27 TGTGCCAGCAGTTTAGAGACGGGGAGGACCTACAATGAGCAGTTCTTC CASSLETGRTYNEQFF
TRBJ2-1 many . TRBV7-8 TGTGCCAGCAGCTTAGTCGACTACAATGAGCAGTTCTTC CASSLVDYNEQFF
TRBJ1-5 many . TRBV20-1 TGCAGTGCTAGAGATTCCAGGCAGGGTCGAGGGGTAAATCAGCCCCAGCATTTT CSARDSRQGRGVNQPQHF
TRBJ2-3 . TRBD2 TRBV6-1 TGTGCCAGCACCGGGACTAGCGGGAGTACAGATACGCAGTATTTT CASTGTSGSTDTQYF
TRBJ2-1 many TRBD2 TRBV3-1 TGTGCCAGCAGCCAAGACCTACTAGCGGGAGGGCCAACTGAGCAGTTCTTC CASSQDLLAGGPTEQFF
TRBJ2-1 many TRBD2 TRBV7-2 TGTGCCAGCAGCCCAACTAGCGATCCCTACAATGAGCAGTTCTTC CASSPTSDPYNEQFF
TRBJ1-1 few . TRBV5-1 TGCGCCAGCAGCTTACGGGGAGGAGGCACTGAAGCTTTCTTT CASSLRGGGTEAFF
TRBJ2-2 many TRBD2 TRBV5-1 TGCGCCAGCAGCTCTCTAGCGGGAGGGCCTTCCGGGGAGCTGTTTTTT CASSSLAGGPSGELFF
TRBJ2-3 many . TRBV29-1 TGCAGCGTTGAAGATCCCGGACAGCCCACTAGCACAGATACGCAGTATTTT CSVEDPGQPTSTDTQYF
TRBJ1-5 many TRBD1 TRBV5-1 TGCGCCAGCAGCTTGGGGGACAGGGACGATCAGCCCCAGCATTTT CASSLGDRDDQPQHF
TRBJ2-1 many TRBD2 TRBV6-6 TGTGCCAGCACCCTCCCGGGACTAGGCACAAATGAGCAGTTCTTC CASTLPGLGTNEQFF